This TCR beta chain was identified during a study of shared clonotypes between healthy human individuals. The wider study: Each donor had three CD4 naive, three CD4 memory, two CD8 naive and one CD8 memory plate. General observations from the study: Naive subsets, compared against memory subsets, generally had larger estimated richness values.

Comments on this clone: Its antigen is not identified.

CD45RO-negative cells were positively selected for CCR7, leaving out terminally differentiated effector memory CD45RA+ cells. Study donors comprised healthy, HIV-negative adults devoid of recent acute infection or vaccination. The germline gives CDR1 ENHRY, CDR2 SYGVKD. V was trimmed by 7 bases and J by 0 bases, leaving 13 bases between them. The CDR3 consists of 15 residues. Original handling: Filtering was not the same, since immunoSEQ gave junction-only sequences without quality scores. The assay was immunoSEQ multiplex PCR, and TCRdb's table has in-frame clones only and misses some. The V and J calls and clone size come from that table; D and trimming were worked out from the DNA. The sample holds a few million clones, about 94% seen once.

This TCR derives from a man between 18 and 29 years old in good health. Some clones in this sample may be carry-over from other donors' samples. The sample was naive CD8+ T cells from PBMCs. The rearrangement uses TRBV10-3 and TRBJ2-1; D uncertain. CDR3 coding DNA: TGTGCCATCAACCTTAATCCCGGCTCCTACAATGAGCAGTTCTTC. Encoded protein: CAINLNPGSYNEQFF.